This paragraph reports one T cell receptor (beta chain). Per the germline V gene, CDR1 is LNHDA and CDR2 is SQIVND (reference sequence). The ends were cut back, 2 bases at V and 0 bases at J, with 7 bases in the middle. CDR3 length equals 14 residues. This record belongs to a study of CD8+CD57+ T cells in acquired aplastic anemia. Genomic DNA, serving as template, underwent TCR beta VDJ and CDR3 profiling. TCRdb reprocessed the reads with MiXCR, giving one entry per CDR3 protein. The sample has 100,000 to 150,000 distinct CDR3 sequences, 48% seen once; the top ten hold roughly 2.5%. V gene TRBV19 combines with J gene TRBJ1-2; D uncertain. Sequenced input: sorted CD4+, CD8+, or CD8+CD57+ T cells (not recorded which) from PBMCs. The TCR originated in a human donor in good health, serving as a control. CDR3 in amino acids: CASSIRITNYGYTF. CDR3 bases: TGTGCCAGTAGTATAAGGATCACTAACTATGGCTACACCTTC.